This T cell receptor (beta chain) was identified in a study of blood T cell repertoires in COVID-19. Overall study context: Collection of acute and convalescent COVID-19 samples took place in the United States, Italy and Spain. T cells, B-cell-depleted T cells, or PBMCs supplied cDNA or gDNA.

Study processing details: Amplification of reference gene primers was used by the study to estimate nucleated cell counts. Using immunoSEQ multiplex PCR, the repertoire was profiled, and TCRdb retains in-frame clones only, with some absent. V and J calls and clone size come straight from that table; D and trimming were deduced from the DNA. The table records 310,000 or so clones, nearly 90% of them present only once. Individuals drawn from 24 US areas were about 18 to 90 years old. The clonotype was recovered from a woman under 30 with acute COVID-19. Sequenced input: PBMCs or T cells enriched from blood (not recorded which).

CDR3 loop: CASSLARAGEKLFF. In DNA form, the CDR3 reads TGTGCCAGCAGCTTAGCCAGGGCAGGTGAAAAACTGTTTTTT. The rearrangement joins TRBV7-9 to TRBJ1-4; weak D call: TRBD1 (5 bases). The CDR3 contains 14 residues. V shed 0 bases and J shed 7 bases, with 9 bases lying between them. Germline CDR1 and CDR2: SEHNR and FQNEAQ (reference sequence).